This T cell receptor (beta chain) emerged from a study of T cell responses to AZD1222 COVID-19 vaccine. Sequencing was performed with immunoSEQ multiplex PCR; in TCRdb, only in-frame clones are kept and a portion is missing. The sample lists approximately 150,000 clones; 85% to 95% were seen once. Regarding the study as a whole: The study found vaccine-associated CD4 TCRs spanning spike, dominant at 160-218 and 743-854.

V lost 3 bases and J lost 0, with 15 bases in between. CDR3 size: 16 residues. Germline CDR1 is KGHSH and CDR2 is LQKENI. On this clone itself: Its antigen is undetermined.

Source: peripheral blood, taken after recovery from COVID-19. The origin of this receptor is an adult who had recovered from COVID-19. The chain joins TRBV18 to TRBJ2-7; possibly TRBD2 for D (5 bases). DNA of the CDR3: TGTGCCAGCTCACCTAAGGCGGGCACCATCTCCTACGAGCAGTACTTC. This sequence encodes CASSPKAGTISYEQYF. The variable domain in full, with the rest retrieved from reference TRBV18 and TRBJ2-7, is NAGVMQNPRHLVRRRGQEARLRCSPMKGHSHVYWYRQLPEEGLKFMVYLQKENIIDESGMPKERFSAEFPKEGPSILRIQQVVRGDSAAYFCASSPKAGTISYEQYFGPGTRLTVT.